The entry below gives a single T cell receptor (beta chain) sequence along with its context. The record originates from a study of sequential checkpoint blockade in melanoma. The CDR3 spans 16 residues. Germline CDR1 is MNHEY and CDR2 is SMNVEV (reference sequence). Trimming stripped 3 bases from V and 5 bases from J, with 20 bases between. Clones were sequenced by immunoSEQ multiplex PCR, and TCRdb holds only the in-frame ones, with some missing. The sample yields fewer than 2,000 clones, about three quarters seen once. Indicated treatment: randomized to nivolumab then ipilimumab (arm A) or the reverse (arm B).

The V gene is TRBV27, the J gene TRBJ2-7; a weak D match, TRBD1 (5 bases). The sequence was collected from a human donor with melanoma. The specimen comprised CD8+ T cells sorted from blood (inferred from file names), sampled from a patient given nivolumab and ipilimumab in sequence. The CDR3 DNA reads TGTGCCAGCAGTTTGGGAAACAGGAACCCTATGGACGAGCAGTACTTC. Translated: CASSLGNRNPMDEQYF.